This TCR beta chain appears in the sequencing data of a study of shared clonotypes between healthy human individuals. V was shortened by 7 bases and J by 6 bases, with 19 bases between the two germline ends. The CDR3 loop spans 13 amino acids. CDR1 is SQVTM, CDR2 ANQGSEA, per germline. TCRdb keeps only in-frame clones here, not all; method: immunoSEQ multiplex PCR. Of 2,100,000 or so clones in the sample, more than 90% were seen once. The gene calls are TRBV29-1 and TRBJ2-7; weak D call: TRBD1 (5 bases). The sequencing sample was made of naive CD4+ T cells sorted from blood. The sample's subset: CD45RA+ positively selected. The sequence was obtained from a man aged 18-30 years in good health. The CDR3 region has the DNA TGCAGCGCTGTAATAGGCCAGGGCGGCGAGCAGTACTTC. This gives the protein CSAVIGQGGEQYF.